This T cell receptor (beta chain) was observed in a study of cytomegalovirus exposure and HLA in healthy donors. Primers: 60 Vbeta forward and 13 Jbeta reverse. Sequenced by immunoSEQ multiplex PCR; TCRdb stores in-frame clones only, minus some. Altogether about 140,000 clones are present, roughly 80% being singletons, with the ten largest covering 3% to 3.5%. V lost 5 bases to trimming and J lost 8 bases, with 12 bases between them. This CDR3 is 13 amino acids long. From germline, CDR1 is MNHEY and CDR2 SMNVEV (reference sequence). Sample: PBMCs. This TCR was sampled from a female donor in good health and CMV-seronegative. The chain employs TRBV27 and TRBJ1-4; D gene unclear. CDR3 region: CASSAWAEEKLFF. The DNA for the CDR3 is TGTGCCAGCAGTGCCTGGGCAGAGGAAAAACTGTTTTTT.